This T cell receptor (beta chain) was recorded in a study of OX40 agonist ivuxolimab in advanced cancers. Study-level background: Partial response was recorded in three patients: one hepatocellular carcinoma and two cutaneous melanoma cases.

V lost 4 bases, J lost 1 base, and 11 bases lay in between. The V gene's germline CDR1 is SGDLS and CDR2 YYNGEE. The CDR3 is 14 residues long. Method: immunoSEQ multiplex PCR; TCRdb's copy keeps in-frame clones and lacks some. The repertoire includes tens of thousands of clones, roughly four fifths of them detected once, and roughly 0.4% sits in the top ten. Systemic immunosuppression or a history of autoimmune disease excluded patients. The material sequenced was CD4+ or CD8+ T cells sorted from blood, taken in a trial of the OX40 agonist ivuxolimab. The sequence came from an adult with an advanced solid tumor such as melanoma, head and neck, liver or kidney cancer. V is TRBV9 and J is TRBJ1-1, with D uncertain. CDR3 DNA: TGTGCCAGCAGCCCAAAATCTACGAACACTGAAGCTTTCTTT. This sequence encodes CASSPKSTNTEAFF.